The 18 T cell receptor beta chains below were found in one sample sequenced in a study of shared clonotypes between healthy human individuals. Profiling relied on immunoSEQ multiplex PCR, and the TCRdb table lists in-frame clones only, not all of them. Of over a million clones listed, under 80% are singletons. Sequencing was carried out using memory CD4+ T cells sorted from blood. Sample subset: CD45RA-negative fraction. The receptors come from a man between 18 and 29 years old in good health.

This rearrangement joins TRBV2 to TRBJ2-5; no reliable D call. The V end lost 5 bases, the J end lost 1 base, and 11 bases lay between the germline ends. The CDR3 is 14 residues long. Germline values: CDR1 SNHLY, CDR2 FYNNEI. As DNA, the CDR3 is TGTGCCAGCAGTCGAGCAATGACCCAAGAGACCCAGTACTTC. Translation: CASSRAMTQETQYF.

This chain connects TRBV27 to TRBJ1-1; 10 bases agree with TRBD1. The CDR3 is 18 amino acids. V lost 2 bases, J lost 1 base, and 10 bases stayed unmatched. The germline V gene has CDR1 MNHEY and CDR2 SMNVEV (reference sequence). CDR3 DNA: TGTGCCAGCAGTTTAAGGTCCCCGGGACAGGGGAGGAACACTGAAGCTTTCTTT. Protein: CASSLRSPGQGRNTEAFF.

V is TRBV5-1 and J is TRBJ2-1, with 8 bases that match TRBD2. The CDR3 has 14 residues. Germline V lookup: CDR1 SGHRS, CDR2 YFSETQ. Trimming at V came to 0 bases and at J to 6 bases, leaving 2 bases not matched to a gene. Here the CDR3 reads CASSLVGTSNEQFF. The DNA for the CDR3 is TGCGCCAGCAGCTTGGTGGGGACTAGCAATGAGCAGTTCTTC.

J is TRBJ2-5 and V is TRBV30; weak D call: TRBD2 (5 bases). The closer fit of TRBJ2-7 to the DNA end suggests the J call may be wrong. The germline gives CDR1 GTSNPN, CDR2 SVGIG (reference sequence). The CDR3 extends over 12 amino acids. The chain's CDR3 is CAWSFEGGEQYF. The CDR3 DNA follows: TGTGCCTGGAGTTTTGAGGGCGGCGAGCAGTACTTC.

This sequence joins TRBV5-1 and TRBJ2-5; TRBD2 agrees at 7 bases. There are 15 residues in the CDR3. Trimming removed 3 bases from V and 1 base from J; junction bases left unmatched: 6. The germline gives CDR1 SGHRS, CDR2 YFSETQ. The CDR3 protein is CASSSRTGGQETQYF. For the CDR3, the DNA is TGCGCCAGCAGCTCGCGGACGGGGGGCCAAGAGACCCAGTACTTC.

This chain joins TRBV25-1 and TRBJ2-2, with D possibly matching TRBD2 (6 bases). The CDR3 spans 15 residues. The germline V gene encodes CDR1 MGHDK and CDR2 SYGVNS. Trimming cost V 7 bases and J 0 bases, with 12 bases left between them. The CDR3 loop reads CASTPAGANTGELFF. In nucleotides, the CDR3 is TGTGCCAGCACTCCAGCGGGCGCGAACACCGGGGAGCTGTTTTTT.

This clone was observed at least ten times. Other DNA variants within this sample encode the same CDR3. The V and J genes are TRBV5-1 and TRBJ2-7, with TRBD2 matching 8 bases. The CDR3 is 14 amino acids. CDR1 is SGHRS and CDR2 is YFSETQ in the germline V gene. V dropped 2 bases and J dropped 1; count of bases not matched to a gene: 2. CDR3 in DNA: TGCGCCAGCAGCTTAACTAGCGGATCCTACGAGCAGTACTTC. Encoded protein: CASSLTSGSYEQYF.

This clone has a single count. The J gene is TRBJ2-5, the V gene TRBV27, with D tentatively TRBD1 or TRBD2 (6 bases each). V was shortened by 2 bases and J by 5 bases, with 9 bases between the two germline ends. This CDR3 contains 13 residues. Germline V CDR1 and CDR2: MNHEY, SMNVEV (reference sequence). The CDR3 sequence: CASSLTGRETQYF. In DNA form, the CDR3 reads TGTGCCAGCAGTTTAACAGGGAGGGAGACCCAGTACTTC.

V gene TRBV19 combines with J gene TRBJ2-5, with 12 positions matching TRBD1. Germline V gene sequence: CDR1 LNHDA, CDR2 SQIVND (reference sequence). This CDR3 is 15 amino acids long. V was clipped by 9 bases and J by 5 bases; unmatched bases: 10. The CDR3 DNA follows: TGTGCCAGCCGAGGGACAGGGGGCTTTACGGAGACCCAGTACTTC. Translating gives CASRGTGGFTETQYF. Using reference TRBV19 and TRBJ2-5 for the parts outside the CDR3, the full variable domain is DGGITQSPKYLFRKEGQNVTLSCEQNLNHDAMYWYRQDPGQGLRLIYYSQIVNDFQKGDIAEGYSVSREKKESFPLTVTSAQKNPTAFYLCASRGTGGFTETQYFGPGTRLLVL.

The chain uses TRBV10-1 and TRBJ2-2, with 7 bases matching TRBD1. The CDR3 totals 15 residues. Germline CDR1 WNHNN, CDR2 SYGVQD (reference sequence). The ends lost 8 bases at V and 3 bases at J; junction bases unmatched: 9. The CDR3 DNA is TGCGCCAGCTCCCTCGGACAGGCTTACACCGGGGAGCTGTTTTTT. Its translation: CASSLGQAYTGELFF.

The J gene is TRBJ2-1, the V gene TRBV30; either TRBD1 or TRBD2 may supply D (5 bases each). Per germline, CDR1 GTSNPN and CDR2 SVGIG (reference sequence). The CDR3 has 15 amino acids. Trimming stripped 2 bases from V and 0 bases from J, with 11 bases between. In DNA, the CDR3 is TGTGCCTGGAGTATAAAGGGGAGCTCCTACAATGAGCAGTTCTTC. Translating it yields CAWSIKGSSYNEQFF. Supplemented by reference TRBV30 and TRBJ2-1, the full variable domain reads SQTIHQWPATLVQPVGSPLSLECTVEGTSNPNLYWYRQAAGRGLQLLFYSVGIGQISSEVPQNLSASRPQDRQFILSSKKLLLSDSGFYLCAWSIKGSSYNEQFFGPGTRLTVL.

This clone was picked up one time. The V gene is TRBV5-1, the J gene TRBJ1-2; 7 bases fit TRBD1. Germline loops: CDR1 SGHRS, CDR2 YFSETQ. The trim removed 7 bases at V and 2 bases at J, leaving 5 bases unmatched. The CDR3 extends over 13 amino acids. The chain's CDR3 is CASAGQTNYGYTF. The CDR3 DNA reads as TGCGCCAGCGCGGGACAGACCAACTATGGCTACACCTTC. Full variable domain (remainder filled in from reference TRBV5-1 and TRBJ1-2): KAGVTQTPRYLIKTRGQQVTLSCSPISGHRSVSWYQQTPGQGLQFLFEYFSETQRNKGNFPGRFSGRQFSNSRSEMNVSTLELGDSALYLCASAGQTNYGYTFGSGTRLTVV.

The chain joins TRBV5-6 to TRBJ2-5; D is perhaps TRBD1 (5 bases). The DNA end is more similar to TRBJ2-7, so the J call may be wrong. This CDR3 region has 13 residues. Germline V gives CDR1 SGHDT, CDR2 YYEEEE. CDR3 residues: CASSFLERGEQYF. The CDR3 DNA is TGTGCCAGCAGCTTCCTCGAAAGGGGCGAGCAGTACTTC.

The chain links TRBV18 to TRBJ2-1; tentatively, D is TRBD2 (7 bases). Germline loops: CDR1 KGHSH, CDR2 LQKENI. V was pared by 5 bases and J by 7 bases, with 18 bases between. The length of the CDR3 is 15 residues. The CDR3 reads CASSARGGPGNEQFF. CDR3 nucleotide sequence: TGTGCCAGCTCAGCCAGGGGAGGGCCGGGGAATGAGCAGTTCTTC. Full variable domain (missing parts from reference TRBV18 and TRBJ2-1): NAGVMQNPRHLVRRRGQEARLRCSPMKGHSHVYWYRQLPEEGLKFMVYLQKENIIDESGMPKERFSAEFPKEGPSILRIQQVVRGDSAAYFCASSARGGPGNEQFFGPGTRLTVL.

This rearrangement joins TRBV28 to TRBJ1-2; TRBD1 is a possible D gene (6 bases). The germline gives CDR1 MDHEN, CDR2 SYDVKM. Trimming left V 6 bases short and J 5 bases short, with 13 bases between. The CDR3 has 13 amino acids. Here the CDR3 reads CASRAQGEYGYTF. CDR3 nucleotide sequence: TGTGCCAGCAGGGCACAGGGTGAATATGGCTACACCTTC.

Note on this clone: Just one base apart from a much larger clone, this may be a read error. The same CDR3 can be traced to other DNA sequences in this sample. The chain is built from TRBV6-5 and TRBJ1-1, with D unresolved. The germline gives CDR1 MNHEY, CDR2 SVGAGI. The CDR3 covers 13 residues. V lost 0 bases, J lost 1 base, and 3 bases lay in between. The CDR3 bases are TGTGCCAGCAGTTACTCAACGAACACTGAAGCTTTCTTT. It specifies CASSYSTNTEAFF.

V gene TRBV10-3 combines with J gene TRBJ2-3; D uncertain. V lost 3 bases to trimming and J lost 4 bases, with 5 bases between them. CDR3 length: 12 residues. Germline CDR1 and CDR2: ENHRY and SYGVKD. DNA of the CDR3: TGTGCCATCAGTGATTGGGCAGATACGCAGTATTTT. Its translation is CAISDWADTQYF.

The V call is TRBV7-9, the J call TRBJ2-5, with 7 bases fitting TRBD2. Germline V gives CDR1 SEHNR, CDR2 FQNEAQ (reference sequence). The CDR3 length is 15 residues. After removal of 6 bases from V and 2 bases from J, the junction contained 9 bases not matched to a gene. The CDR3, as DNA: TGTGCCAGCAGGCCCGGCGGCGGGGGACAAGAGACCCAGTACTTC. Translation gives CASRPGGGGQETQYF.